The T cell receptor beta chain under discussion was sequenced for a study of blood T cell repertoires in COVID-19. Study overall: Sites across the United States, Italy and Spain contributed samples from acute and convalescent COVID-19. From T cells, B-cell-depleted T cells, or PBMCs came the material, which was cDNA or gDNA.

The ends were cut back, 0 bases at V and 4 bases at J, with 15 bases in the middle. The length of the CDR3 is 15 residues. CDR1 is GTSNPN and CDR2 is SVGIG in the germline V gene (reference sequence). Source study methods: Reference gene primer amplification gave estimated nucleated cell counts. Some clones are missing from TCRdb's copy, which holds only in-frame ones; the method was immunoSEQ multiplex PCR. D and trimming come from the DNA, and the V and J calls and clone size come from that table. The sample has 300,000 to 400,000 clones; under 95% are singletons. The sequenced sample consisted of peripheral blood. V usage is TRBV30 and J usage is TRBJ1-2; D gene unclear. The sequence derives from a woman aged 18-29 years who had recovered from COVID-19. The CDR3 nucleotides are TGTGCCTGGAGTGTGCCGATTGTAGGCGGCTATGGCTACACCTTC. It encodes CAWSVPIVGGYGYTF.